The text below deals with one T cell receptor beta chain. As yet, its antigen is unknown. Libraries were prepared by immunoSEQ multiplex PCR; TCRdb keeps only in-frame clonotypes and omits some of them. The table has some 180,000 clones, roughly 91% seen once. The data were obtained in a study of T cell responses to AZD1222 COVID-19 vaccine. Study outcomes and limitations: Following two doses of AZD1222, Spike-specific TCR breadth and depth rose. Among AZD1222 vaccinees, only 5 to 7 were seropositive at baseline. Among the donors, most were white British and more were female, and clonal diversity was possibly underestimated. CD4 TCRs linked to vaccination spanned spike, dominating at 160-218 and 743-854.

V lost 4 bases and J 4 bases, leaving 15 bases between the germline ends. Per germline, CDR1 MNHEY and CDR2 SVGEGT. The length of the CDR3 is 15 residues. This receptor was obtained from an adult who received the AZD1222 COVID-19 vaccine. The gene calls are TRBV6-2 or TRBV6-3 and TRBJ2-3, with D uncertain. The sample consisted of peripheral blood, taken 28 days after the second AZD1222 dose. CDR3 DNA: TGTGCCAGCAGTTTTGAACCCTCCTCGGCAGATACGCAGTATTTT. Its translation is CASSFEPSSADTQYF.